This record looks at one T cell receptor (beta chain) sequence and its context. The germline gives CDR1 SQVTM, CDR2 ANQGSEA. Trimming pared 3 bases from V and 3 bases from J, leaving 9 bases between. The CDR3 length is 12 residues. Sequencing used immunoSEQ multiplex PCR; TCRdb keeps in-frame clones, though not all of them. The sample gives 14,000 or so clones, approximately 30% of which show up once; about 6% is in the top ten. This sample is part of a study of tumour-infiltrating T cells in Burkitt lymphoma. Study-wide background: Survival, overall and progression-free, tracked with productive clonality.

V is TRBV29-1 and J is TRBJ2-7; D is unclear. The sample taken for sequencing was tumor tissue. The source is a human donor with diffuse large B-cell lymphoma. CDR3 sequence: CSVEDRVYEQYF. As DNA, the CDR3 is TGCAGCGTTGAGGATAGGGTCTACGAGCAGTACTTC.